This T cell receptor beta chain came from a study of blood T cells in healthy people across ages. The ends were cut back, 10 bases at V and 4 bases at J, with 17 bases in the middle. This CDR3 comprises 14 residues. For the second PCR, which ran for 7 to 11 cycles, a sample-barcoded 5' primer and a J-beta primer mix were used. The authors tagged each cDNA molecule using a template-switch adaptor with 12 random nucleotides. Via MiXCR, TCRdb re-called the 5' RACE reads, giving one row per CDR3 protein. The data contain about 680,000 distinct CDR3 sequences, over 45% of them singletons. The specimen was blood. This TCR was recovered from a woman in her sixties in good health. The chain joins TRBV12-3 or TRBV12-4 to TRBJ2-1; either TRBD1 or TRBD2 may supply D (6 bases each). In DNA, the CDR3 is TGTGCCACCCGGGGGCGGCGCAGATACAATGAGCAGTTCTTC. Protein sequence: CATRGRRRYNEQFF.